What follows is one T cell receptor (beta chain) and its context. It lacks a known antigen. No much larger clone exists at a distance of one base, and base qualities are not known. From a lookup of the germline V gene, CDR1 and CDR2 are SGHRS and YFSETQ. The CDR3 numbers 14 residues from cysteine through phenylalanine. Here the CDR3 DNA is all that survives: 42 bases in frame from base 1. From V the trimming removes 0 bases and from J it removes 5 bases, while the gene matches leave 3 bases of the junction unaccounted for. Libraries were made using the immunoSEQ multiplex PCR assay. For the multiplex PCR, a mixture combining 60 forward primers for TCR Vbeta segments and 13 reverse primers for TCR Jbeta segments was used. Amplification of the CDR3 region of rearranged TCR beta genes was performed with a multiplex PCR assay on genomic DNA. The Illumina HiSeq System was used to sequence the amplified TCR beta libraries as 87-base-pair reads. The published analysis was carried out like this. A later analysis tallied tens of millions of unique TCR beta chains across the 700 or so repertoires, and 10 million to 11 million of those chains were shared by two or more donors. Raw reads were error-corrected and collapsed into unique sequences with a nearest-neighbor algorithm that merged closely related sequences to remove PCR and sequencing errors. To assign V, D and J gene segments, CDR3 sequences were aligned to IMGT reference sequences. For a sequence to be retained, a match of at least six nucleotides was required to both a V gene segment and a J gene segment. Rearrangements were classified as productive when the CDR3 lacked stop codons and remained in frame with V and J, and all other rearrangements were classified as non-productive. Following IMGT convention, CDR3 was defined as the stretch from the second conserved V-encoded cysteine to the conserved J-encoded phenylalanine. Sequences without an unambiguous match to a single V gene segment were excluded from the earlier analysis of over 500 of the donors. In an earlier analysis of approximately 610 of the donors, V segments were called functional above 56.7% productive rearrangements and were called segregating when the between-donor standard deviation exceeded 5%. To diagnose cytomegalovirus status from the catalog of TCR beta chain sequences, a statistical classification framework was built. A later analysis assigned V and J genes by comparing TCR nucleotide sequences with IMGT/GENE-DB human TR gene sequences. A later analysis assigned CDR3 sequences and most-parsimonious VDJ recombination scenarios with the TCRdist pipeline. A later analysis defined each TCR beta chain by its CDR3 amino acid sequence plus V-gene family, and excluded reads lacking a unique V-gene family. To address suspected cross-contamination and a sequencing artifact, a later analysis removed under 600 highly shared, low-generation-probability nucleotide sequences. For each public chain, a later analysis derived a clonal expansion index from normalized ranks of inferred template counts within each repertoire. Generation probabilities in a later analysis came from a VDJ recombination model fitted to out-of-frame rearrangements, and those results were checked against IGoR. In a later analysis, TCR-TCR, TCR-HLA and TCR-CMV co-occurrence was scored with hypergeometric tests, and a repertoire-size bias correction was applied to TCR pairs. False discovery rates were estimated in a later analysis by permuting HLA or CMV assignments 20 times. In a later analysis, co-occurring TCRs were grouped with DBSCAN, and TCRdist sequence similarity was added when clustering was performed within HLA-allele-positive subsets. Repertoires with fewer than 30,000 or more than 120,000 public chains, plus five repertoires with anomalous nucleotide sharing, were excluded from co-occurrence clustering. What TCRdb holds here is the immuneACCESS table cut down to in-frame rearrangements. Part of the clones is not present; checked against another copy, under half of the missing clones reflect an unresolved V gene, and the others are unexplained. V and J calls and clone size are given by that table; D and trimming were obtained from the DNA. The sample table lists roughly 180,000 clones, around 84% of them with a count of one. The top ten clones comprise around 1.2% of the sample.

The data were taken from a study of cytomegalovirus exposure and HLA in healthy donors listed by TCRdb under 2017. Context from the whole study: In an earlier analysis of 550 to 750 of the donors, 250 to 350 Gb of sequence data and 90 million to 120 million unique TCR beta sequences from 150 million to 200 million T cells were reported. Along with the roughly 700-subject first cohort, a separate validation cohort of over a hundred different subjects was used. Donor age, sex, ethnicity and CMV serostatus were compiled together with the repertoire data. Because of strong linkage in the cohort, a few DR-DQ haplotypes were treated as single units for association and clustering. Roughly 300 gigabases of sequencing data and around 87 million unique TCR sequences were included in an early release covering about 700 HLA-typed donors. To predict cytomegalovirus infection status, the study brought together high-throughput TCR immunosequencing, statistical association of individual TCRs with disease status, and machine learning. All discovery cohort repertoires had been generated on a single sequencing platform. Of the 350 to 400 genotyped donors, roughly 80% fell in the genetic ancestry cluster associated with self-reported Caucasian donors. In an earlier analysis of roughly 580 of the donors, high-throughput TCR beta sequencing was used to judge whether each TCR beta V gene segment behaved as functional or pseudogenic. Typing coverage varied by locus: roughly 620-640 donors for A, B, C, DRB1 and DQB1; approximately 560 for DQA1; more than 600 for DPA1; under 490 for DPB1. Rather than drawing on any new phenotypic data, the later analysis identified candidate immune exposures from TCR beta sequences and the way those sequences occurred across donors. A later analysis re-examined previously published TCR beta repertoires from 610 or so donors and added high-resolution HLA genotyping to investigate patterns of TCR occurrence. A later genetic analysis used genome-wide SNP genotypes for about 55% of the 666 donors, treating that subset as a discovery cohort. HLA typing covered class I and class II loci at four-digit resolution. The study aimed to test whether cataloging public T cell receptors could reveal signatures of past pathogen exposure. Among some 410 genotyped donors of the cohort, an average of approximately 240,000 unique TCR beta nucleotide sequences were sequenced per donor, roughly 20% of them non-productive. The T cell repertoires of 670 or so subjects were profiled by immunosequencing and related to cytomegalovirus serostatus.

The paper as a whole reports these results and caveats: In a later genetic analysis, a missense DCLRE1C variant was associated with V-gene and J-gene trimming of TCR beta chains, and the association was replicated in an independent cohort. Compared with equally common non-associated chains, HLA-associated TCR beta chains in a later analysis were more clonally expanded and had lower generation probabilities. Most TCR sequences were observed very rarely across donors, whereas some public TCRs were present in many individuals. Approximately 16 rarely observed V segments, including chromosome 9 orphons, were excluded from the earlier analysis of about 610 of the donors because counts were too low. In a later genetic analysis, fewer N-insertions in productive TCRs were reported among donors in an Asian-associated ancestry cluster than the approximately 710-donor mean. A group of highly shared sequence variants was considered likely to be a technical artifact of the sequencing pipeline. In this cohort, only TCR beta chains were sequenced, and detectable features were limited by the absence of alpha or paired-chain data. In the study, 150 to 200 TCR beta chains were listed as associated with cytomegalovirus. According to the authors, the approach could potentially be generalized to other disease states and immunological phenotypes. A further reported finding was that TCR beta sequences accurately predicted the HLA-A and HLA-B alleles for most subjects in the first cohort. Some IMGT-functional V segments, including TRBV6-2 and TRBV6-3, could not be distinguished by the 87-base-pair reads and were therefore excluded. In vitro tests confirmed that a few of the cytomegalovirus-associated TCR beta chains recognize cytomegalovirus antigens. Presence/absence analyses assumed roughly uniform sequencing depth across donors, an assumption that may not hold. Linkage disequilibrium might explain the correlated functional status among segregating V segments, but an unknown experimental factor could not be excluded. A later analysis found that TCR association rates varied across HLA loci, with DRB1 alleles showing the most associated TCRs and HLA-C alleles the fewest. A later analysis reported that several top co-occurrence clusters appeared linked to parvovirus B19, influenza, CMV and Epstein-Barr virus. Because some donors lacked HLA typing at each locus, the association tests relied only on the typed subset. A later analysis associated 17,000 or so TCR beta sequences with specific HLA alleles at a false discovery rate of 0.05. A later analysis found that most CMV-associated TCR beta chains appeared HLA-restricted, with HLA associations seemingly driven largely by CMV exposure. Strong co-occurrence of HLA alleles, especially DR and DQ, made assigning TCR associations to individual alleles difficult. The classifier was reported to diagnose cytomegalovirus status with high specificity and sensitivity in both the original and validation cohorts. Immune exposure information for the cohort was limited to CMV serostatus. In an earlier analysis of about 600 of the donors, most TCR beta V segments appeared in productive rearrangements about 90% or about 30% of the time, broadly matching IMGT annotations.

The cohort was made up of around 720 healthy bone marrow donors. Cohort members were all nominally healthy when sampled, although unrecorded immune exposures were likely present. The donor tested CMV seropositive, placing the donor among the 250 to 350 seropositive members of the cohort. Each donor provided a peripheral blood sample, and peripheral blood mononuclear cells were used for TCR beta sequencing. Genomic DNA was extracted from the blood cell samples with the Qiagen DNeasy Blood Extraction Kit. This TCR was sampled from a girl aged 2 to 9 in good health and CMV-seropositive. The chain joins TRBV5-1 to TRBJ2-7, with 9 bases matching TRBD1. Sequencing was performed on PBMCs. This receptor carries the CDR3 CASSLAGQGNEQYF. In nucleotides, the sequence is TGCGCCAGCAGCTTGGCAGGACAGGGGAACGAGCAGTACTTC.